One and the same sample provided the 17 T cell receptor beta chains below, sequenced in a study of blood T cells in healthy people across ages. Combining a sample-barcoded 5' primer with a J-beta primer mix, a second PCR ran for 7 to 11 cycles. Each CDR3 protein gets one entry after TCRdb re-called the 5' RACE reads with MiXCR. The sample gives around 1.5 million distinct CDR3 sequences, around 59% of which show up once; roughly 7% is in the top ten. Input material: blood. These receptors were taken from a man aged 18-30 years in good health.

The rearrangement links TRBV2 to TRBJ2-4; 12 bases agree with TRBD2. The closer fit of TRBJ2-7 to the DNA end suggests the J call may be wrong. The CDR3 contains 16 residues. CDR1 and CDR2 from the germline V gene are SNHLY and FYNNEI. Written as DNA, the CDR3 is TGTGCCAGCAGCGTGGGACTAGCGGGTAACTCCTACGAGCAGTACTTC. It encodes CASSVGLAGNSYEQYF.

The chain combines TRBV28 with TRBJ2-4; the match to TRBD2 covers 9 bases. The DNA end is a closer match to TRBJ2-7, so the J assignment may be wrong. The CDR3 is 17 residues long. Germline V lookup: CDR1 MDHEN, CDR2 SYDVKM. For the CDR3, the DNA is TGTGCCAGCAGGGGTAGGTTAGGAGCGGGGGGCGGTTACGAGCAGTACTTC. Translation: CASRGRLGAGGGYEQYF.

V and J are TRBV6-2 or TRBV6-3 and TRBJ2-1; TRBD2 agrees at 10 bases. The V segment lost 5 bases and the J segment 0 bases; nucleotides outside the gene matches: 7. Germline CDR1 is MNHEY and CDR2 is SVGEGT. The CDR3 contains 17 residues. CDR3: CASSTVSGGSSYNEQFF. The CDR3 DNA sequence: TGTGCCAGCAGTACGGTTAGCGGGGGGAGCTCCTACAATGAGCAGTTCTTC.

The chain uses TRBV6-1 and TRBJ2-5, with 8 bases identical to TRBD2. V shed 6 bases, J shed 4 bases, and the junction held 19 bases outside the gene matches. The CDR3 consists of 18 residues. Germline CDR1 reads MNHNS; CDR2 reads SASEGT. The CDR3 region is CASRRVGRGAWEGETQYF. The CDR3 DNA sequence: TGTGCCAGCAGACGCGTCGGGCGGGGGGCCTGGGAAGGAGAGACCCAGTACTTC.

The chain recombines TRBV10-3 with TRBJ2-3, with D maybe TRBD2 (6 bases). The length of the CDR3 is 13 residues. CDR1 is ENHRY and CDR2 is SYGVKD in the germline V gene. V gave up 6 bases and J gave up 2 bases, with 9 bases separating them. This chain's CDR3 is CAIRGDSTDTQYF. The CDR3 coding sequence is TGTGCCATCAGGGGGGACTCCACAGATACGCAGTATTTT.

The J gene is TRBJ2-1, the V gene TRBV12-3 or TRBV12-4; 13 nucleotides line up with TRBD2. This CDR3 spans 17 amino acids. With 3 bases clipped from V and 12 bases from J, the junction kept 14 bases outside the gene matches. In DNA form, the CDR3 reads TGTGCCAGCAGTTTCCCGGGACTAGCGGGAAACTACGGCGGGCAGTTCTTC. Residues: CASSFPGLAGNYGGQFF.

The V call is TRBV20-1, the J call TRBJ2-4; 9 bases map to TRBD1. The CDR3 contains 15 residues. Per germline, CDR1 DFQATT and CDR2 SNEGSKA (reference sequence). The ends lost 8 bases at V and 8 bases at J; junction bases unmatched: 16. The CDR3 spells CSMGTGQGNLDIQYF. For the CDR3, the DNA is TGCAGTATGGGCACGGGACAGGGAAACTTGGACATTCAGTACTTC.

J is TRBJ1-2 and V is TRBV12-3 or TRBV12-4; no reliable D call. This CDR3 comprises 13 residues. V lost 5 bases and J lost 4, with 11 bases in between. Here the CDR3 reads CASSPISTYGYTF. CDR3 DNA sequence: TGTGCCAGCAGTCCTATTTCTACCTATGGCTACACCTTC.

This clonotype was observed a handful of times. The rearrangement uses TRBV4-1 and TRBJ2-5, with D perhaps TRBD1 (6 bases). This CDR3 is 14 amino acids long. CDR1 and CDR2 (germline): MGHRA, YSYEKL. Deletions cut 1 base from V and 11 bases from J, with 17 bases between. The CDR3 loop reads CASSQVLGDNEQYF. CDR3 nucleotide sequence: TGCGCCAGCAGCCAAGTTCTAGGGGACAATGAGCAGTACTTC.

This clonotype was seen only a few times. This chain joins TRBV7-9 and TRBJ1-2; D is uncertain. The CDR3 has 14 amino acids. Trimming took 1 base from V and 6 from J, leaving 12 bases between them. Germline-derived CDR1 and CDR2 are SEHNR and FQNEAQ (reference sequence). The CDR3 loop reads CASSLETLSNGYTF. The DNA of the CDR3 is TGTGCCAGCAGCTTAGAGACACTCAGCAATGGCTACACCTTC.

V and J are TRBV5-1 and TRBJ2-2, with D unclear. V gave up 1 base and J gave up 0 bases, with 7 bases separating them. From germline, CDR1 is SGHRS and CDR2 YFSETQ. The CDR3 spans 15 residues. CDR3 DNA sequence: TGCGCCAGCAGCTTGCGGGCCCCGAACACCGGGGAGCTGTTTTTT. Amino acids: CASSLRAPNTGELFF.

In this sample, this clonotype turned up a few times. The J gene is TRBJ2-1, the V gene TRBV6-1; the match to TRBD2 covers 10 bases. Trimming at V came to 3 bases and at J to 3 bases, leaving 5 bases not matched to a gene. Germline CDR1 is MNHNS and CDR2 is SASEGT. The CDR3 has 16 amino acids. CDR3 bases: TGTGCCAGCAGTGAGAGACTAGCGGGTCGCTACAATGAGCAGTTCTTC. Translation gives CASSERLAGRYNEQFF.

This CDR3 is CAWSRLTSTDTQYF. CDR3 nucleotide sequence: TGTGCCTGGAGTCGCCTCACTAGCACAGATACGCAGTATTTT. J is TRBJ2-3 and V is TRBV11-2; D is uncertain. The CDR3 extends over 14 amino acids. Germline V CDR1 and CDR2: SGHAT, FQNNGV. The V end was cut by 11 bases, the J end by 0 bases, with 15 bases between. The full variable domain, with the rest looked up from reference TRBV11-2 and TRBJ2-3, is EAGVAQSPRYKIIEKRQSVAFWCNPISGHATLYWYQQILGQGPKLLIQFQNNGVVDDSQLPKDRFSAERLKGVDSTLKIQPAKLEDSAVYLCAWSRLTSTDTQYFGPGTRLTVL.

The V and J genes are TRBV14 and TRBJ2-7, with 8 bases lining up with TRBD1. With V trimmed by 0 bases and J by 3 bases, 16 bases remained unmatched. The V gene's germline CDR1 is SGHDN and CDR2 FVKESK. This CDR3 is built from 19 residues. CDR3: CASSQEAPFRDRGLYEQYF. In DNA form, the CDR3 reads TGTGCCAGCAGCCAAGAGGCGCCTTTCCGTGACAGGGGTCTCTACGAGCAGTACTTC.

Here the CDR3 DNA reads TGCGCTCTGGCCTTAGCGGGGGGGCGTGGGACCCAGTACTTC. Translating it yields CALALAGGRGTQYF. J is TRBJ2-5 and V is TRBV20-1; the match to TRBD2 covers 11 bases. The CDR3 runs 14 residues. Germline CDR1 is DFQATT and CDR2 is SNEGSKA (reference sequence).

This clonotype was seen a handful of times. The chain recombines TRBV6-5 with TRBJ2-7, with TRBD1 identical over 11 bases. Germline loops: CDR1 MNHEY, CDR2 SVGAGI. Trimming removed 6 bases from V and 5 bases from J; junction bases left unmatched: 6. The CDR3 is 14 residues long. Here the CDR3 DNA reads TGTGCCAGCAGAAGGACAGGGGGCTACGACGAGCAGTACTTC. Encoded protein: CASRRTGGYDEQYF.

This clonotype showed up just a few times. This chain connects TRBV10-3 to TRBJ2-6, with D perhaps given as TRBD1 or TRBD2 (6 bases each). CDR1 is ENHRY and CDR2 is SYGVKD in the germline V gene. V gave up 6 bases and J gave up 4 bases, with 13 bases separating them. The CDR3 covers 15 residues. CDR3 nucleotide sequence: TGTGCCATCAGACCGGGGGCGGAAGGGGCCAACGTCCTGACTTTC. Its translation is CAIRPGAEGANVLTF.